The clone carrying this T cell receptor (beta chain) was seen only a few times. No antigen is known for it. This sample is drawn from a study of blood T cells in healthy people across ages. The study, taken as a whole, reports: Donor CMV infection status was unknown, possibly confounding age-related changes in expanded clonotypes. TCR beta diversity tracked closely with naive T cell percentage. Relative to aged donors, long-lived donors carried more naive CD4+ cells and displayed higher diversity.

A J-beta primer mix and a sample-barcoded 5' primer were used in a second PCR of about 7 to 12 cycles. TCRdb re-derived calls from the 5' RACE reads in MiXCR, one entry per CDR3 protein. The table has some 1.5 million distinct CDR3 sequences, around 40% seen once; the top ten hold about 4.1%. Total RNA, at least 6 micrograms per sample, came from PBMCs. Deletions cut 5 bases from V and 6 bases from J, with 14 bases between. The CDR3 covers 14 residues. Germline assignment: CDR1 SEHNR and CDR2 FQNEAQ (reference sequence). Source material: blood. This TCR came from a woman aged 18 to 35 in good health. The chain is built from TRBV7-9 and TRBJ2-1; TRBD2 is a possible D gene (6 bases). The CDR3: CASSMGLQGNEQFF. CDR3 DNA sequence: TGTGCCAGCAGCATGGGACTCCAGGGCAATGAGCAGTTCTTC.